This entry features one T cell receptor (beta chain) sequence. Antigen: not known. The CDR3 totals 13 residues. Primers: 60 Vbeta forward and 13 Jbeta reverse. Using immunoSEQ multiplex PCR, the repertoire was profiled, and TCRdb retains in-frame clones only, with some absent. The data show over 100,000 clones, under 85% seen once. This sample was included in a study of cytomegalovirus exposure and HLA in healthy donors. Broader study findings: Equally common other TCR beta chains were less clonally expanded than HLA-associated ones, a later analysis found.

Sequencing was carried out using PBMCs. The receptor comes from a woman aged 45-65 years in good health and CMV-seropositive. The J gene is TRBJ2-5, the V gene TRBV21-1; TRBD1 was called by the table and not checked on the DNA. The closer fit of TRBJ2-7 to the DNA end suggests the J call may be wrong. TRBV21-1 is designated a pseudogene. The CDR3 bases are TGTGCCAGCAGCGGGGGGGACAGGGCCGAGCAGTACTTC. Residues: CASSGGDRAEQYF.